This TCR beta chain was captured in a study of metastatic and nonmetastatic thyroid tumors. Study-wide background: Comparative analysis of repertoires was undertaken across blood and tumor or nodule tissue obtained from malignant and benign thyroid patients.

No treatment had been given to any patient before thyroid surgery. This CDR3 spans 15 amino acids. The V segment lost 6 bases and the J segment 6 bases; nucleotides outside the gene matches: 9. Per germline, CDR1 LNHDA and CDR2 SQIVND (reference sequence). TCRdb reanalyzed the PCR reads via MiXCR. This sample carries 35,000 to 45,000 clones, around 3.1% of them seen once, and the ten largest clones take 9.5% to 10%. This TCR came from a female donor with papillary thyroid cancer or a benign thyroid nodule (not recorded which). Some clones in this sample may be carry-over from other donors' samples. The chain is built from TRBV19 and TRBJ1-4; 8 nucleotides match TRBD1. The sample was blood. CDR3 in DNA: TGTGCCAGTAGCCCTCCGGCAGGGGGCCATGAAAAACTGTTTTTT. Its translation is CASSPPAGGHEKLFF. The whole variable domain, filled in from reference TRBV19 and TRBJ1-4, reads DGGITQSPKYLFRKEGQNVTLSCEQNLNHDAMYWYRQDPGQGLRLIYYSQIVNDFQKGDIAEGYSVSREKKESFPLTVTSAQKNPTAFYLCASSPPAGGHEKLFFGSGTQLSVL.